One sample yielded the 21 T cell receptor beta chains listed below, sequenced in a study of T cell responses to AZD1222 COVID-19 vaccine. Sequencing used immunoSEQ multiplex PCR; TCRdb keeps in-frame clones, though not all of them. The sample lists around 90,000 clones; about 86% were seen once. The sample was peripheral blood, taken on day 0 of AZD1222 vaccination. The receptors originated from an adult in good health.

J is TRBJ1-5 and V is TRBV6-5, with D uncertain. The CDR3 has 13 amino acids. Germline CDR1 MNHEY, CDR2 SVGAGI. The ends were cut back, 2 bases at V and 1 base at J, with 3 bases in the middle. CDR3 amino acids: CASSYLSNQPQHF. The CDR3 bases are TGTGCCAGCAGTTACCTGAGCAATCAGCCCCAGCATTTT.

The chain combines TRBV28 with TRBJ2-7; 7 positions match TRBD2. The CDR3 runs to 12 residues. Germline CDR1 reads MDHEN; CDR2 reads SYDVKM. J was trimmed by 1 base and V by 10 bases; bases with no gene match: 4. In DNA, the CDR3 is TGTGCCACCGCGGGGGATTCCTACGAGCAGTACTTC. This sequence encodes CATAGDSYEQYF.

The chain links TRBV20-1 to TRBJ2-5; 7 bases are a match to TRBD1. This CDR3 is built from 11 residues. Germline CDR1 DFQATT, CDR2 SNEGSKA (reference sequence). V gave up 8 bases and J gave up 4 bases; unmatched junction bases: 4. The chain's CDR3 is CSLQGSETQYF. CDR3 DNA: TGCAGTTTACAGGGGTCAGAGACCCAGTACTTC.

J is TRBJ2-3 and V is TRBV19; D is unclear. This CDR3 has 16 amino acids. From germline, CDR1 is LNHDA and CDR2 SQIVND (reference sequence). V was cut by 4 bases and J by 2 bases, with 16 bases left in between. The CDR3, as DNA: TGTGCCAGTAGTAGTTCTAGATTAAGGATCACAGATACGCAGTATTTT. Translating gives CASSSSRLRITDTQYF.

This chain connects TRBV5-1 to TRBJ2-3; D gene ambiguous. CDR1 SGHRS and CDR2 YFSETQ come from the germline V gene. V gave up 0 bases and J gave up 1 base, with 18 bases separating them. The CDR3 covers 18 residues. In DNA form, the CDR3 reads TGCGCCAGCAGCTTGGTAGAACACCTTCCTCGGGGCACAGATACGCAGTATTTT. It yields the protein CASSLVEHLPRGTDTQYF.

V usage is TRBV7-9 and J usage is TRBJ2-5, with a tentative D call TRBD2 (6 bases). CDR1 is SEHNR and CDR2 is FQNEAQ in the germline V gene (reference sequence). The CDR3 is 13 residues long. The ends were cut back, 5 bases at V and 1 base at J, with 8 bases in the middle. The CDR3 coding sequence is TGTGCCAGCAGCCGGGGAGGCCAAGAGACCCAGTACTTC. Translation gives CASSRGGQETQYF.

V is TRBV2 and J is TRBJ2-7; D is perhaps TRBD2 (5 bases). The germline V gene has CDR1 SNHLY and CDR2 FYNNEI. The CDR3 has 11 amino acids. V gave up 4 bases and J gave up 4 bases, with 5 bases separating them. The CDR3 loop is CASSAGYEQYF. Written as DNA, the CDR3 is TGTGCCAGCAGTGCGGGGTACGAGCAGTACTTC.

V usage is TRBV7-9 and J usage is TRBJ1-2, with TRBD1 identical over 10 bases. The CDR3 has 15 residues. Germline CDR1 SEHNR, CDR2 FQNEAQ (reference sequence). Unmatched junction bases numbered 0, after V lost 0 bases and J lost 2 bases. The DNA for the CDR3 is TGTGCCAGCAGCTTAGCGGGACAGGGGAACTATGGCTACACCTTC. This encodes CASSLAGQGNYGYTF.

The chain joins TRBV5-1 to TRBJ1-6; no definite D call. The CDR3 runs 14 residues. Germline loops: CDR1 SGHRS, CDR2 YFSETQ. Trimming left V 1 base short and J 8 bases short, with 10 bases between. The CDR3, as DNA: TGCGCCAGCAGCTTGCATGAGATAGATTCACCCCTCCACTTT. Translation: CASSLHEIDSPLHF. Supplemented by reference TRBV5-1 and TRBJ1-6, the full variable domain reads KAGVTQTPRYLIKTRGQQVTLSCSPISGHRSVSWYQQTPGQGLQFLFEYFSETQRNKGNFPGRFSGRQFSNSRSEMNVSTLELGDSALYLCASSLHEIDSPLHFGNGTRLTVT.

The V gene is TRBV7-2, the J gene TRBJ2-3; D unclear. The germline V and J ends were trimmed by 1 base and 8 bases, with 13 bases remaining between them. CDR3 size: 14 residues. Looked up from germline, CDR1 is SGHTA and CDR2 is FQGNSA. DNA of the CDR3: TGTGCCAGCAGCTTAGAAGGAACCCCAGGTACGCAGTATTTT. Its translation is CASSLEGTPGTQYF. Full variable domain (rest looked up from reference TRBV7-2 and TRBJ2-3): GAGVSQSPSNKVTEKGKDVELRCDPISGHTALYWYRQSLGQGLEFLIYFQGNSAPDKSGLPSDRFSAERTGGSVSTLTIQRTQQEDSAVYLCASSLEGTPGTQYFGPGTRLTVL.

Only one count was recorded for this clone. V and J are TRBV29-1 and TRBJ1-5; no definite D call. The CDR3 loop spans 12 amino acids. Germline CDR1 SQVTM, CDR2 ANQGSEA. Trimming removed 4 bases at V and 0 bases at J, with 4 bases between. In nucleotides, the CDR3 is TGCAGCGTTGCCGGTAGCAATCAGCCCCAGCATTTT. Protein sequence: CSVAGSNQPQHF. The full variable domain, in which reference TRBV29-1 and TRBJ1-5 provide the parts outside the CDR3, is SAVISQKPSRDICQRGTSLTIQCQVDSQVTMMFWYRQQPGQSLTLIATANQGSEATYESGFVIDKFPISRPNLTFSTLTVSNMSPEDSSIYLCSVAGSNQPQHFGDGTRLSIL.

This chain connects TRBV6-5 to TRBJ2-3; possibly TRBD1 for D (8 bases). CDR1 is MNHEY and CDR2 is SVGAGI in the germline V gene. CDR3 size: 16 residues. V lost 4 bases, J lost 2 bases, and 16 bases lay in between. The CDR3 loop is CASSSWGGQVTDTQYF. The DNA for the CDR3 is TGTGCCAGCAGTTCTTGGGGGGGACAGGTCACAGATACGCAGTATTTT.

About this clone: The identical CDR3 is also encoded by other nucleotide sequences in the sample. V gene TRBV6-2 or TRBV6-3 combines with J gene TRBJ1-4; unclear D gene. Germline V gene lookup returns CDR1 MNHEY and CDR2 SVGEGT. The CDR3 covers 15 residues. V shed 0 bases and J shed 0 bases, with 5 bases lying between them. The CDR3 spells CASSYSGATNEKLFF. DNA of the CDR3: TGTGCCAGCAGTTACTCTGGGGCAACTAATGAAAAACTGTTTTTT.

This clone was observed many times. The chain uses TRBV27 and TRBJ2-7; TRBD2 matches at 9 bases. Germline V CDR1 and CDR2: MNHEY, SMNVEV (reference sequence). The J segment lost 5 bases and the V segment lost 0 bases, leaving 11 bases of the junction unmatched. The CDR3 has 17 residues. The CDR3 DNA follows: TGTGCCAGCAGTTTATCTCCTTACTCAGGACTAGCGAACGAGCAGTACTTC. Protein: CASSLSPYSGLANEQYF.

The CDR3 coding sequence is TGTGCCAGCAGCTTAGGTGTAGTTGAAGCTTTCTTT. Its translation: CASSLGVVEAFF. V gene TRBV11-2 combines with J gene TRBJ1-1; D ambiguous. Trimming pared 1 base from V and 7 bases from J, leaving 7 bases between. The CDR3 runs to 12 residues. Germline V gene sequence: CDR1 SGHAT, CDR2 FQNNGV.

The genes are TRBV6-5 and TRBJ1-5, with D perhaps matching TRBD1 (6 bases). The germline CDR1 and CDR2 sequences are MNHEY and SVGAGI. This CDR3 spans 14 amino acids. Between the trimmed V and J ends, which lost 6 bases and 4 bases, there was a span of 13 bases. The CDR3 region is CASRKTGGNQPQHF. The CDR3 DNA sequence: TGTGCCAGCAGAAAGACAGGAGGTAATCAGCCCCAGCATTTT.

The V gene is TRBV9, the J gene TRBJ2-1; no clear D. V was pared by 0 bases and J by 10 bases, with 11 bases between. Per germline, CDR1 SGDLS and CDR2 YYNGEE. This CDR3 contains 13 residues. The CDR3 DNA follows: TGTGCCAGCAGCGTAGTTTCTCTTGGGGAGCAGTTCTTC. This gives the protein CASSVVSLGEQFF.

This clone occurred once. This chain connects TRBV29-1 to TRBJ2-3; TRBD2 matches at 10 bases. Per the germline V gene, CDR1 is SQVTM and CDR2 is ANQGSEA. V lost 2 bases and J lost 2; bases outside the gene matches: 7. The CDR3 contains 16 residues. The chain's CDR3 is CSVERSLAGDTDTQYF. The CDR3 nucleotides are TGCAGCGTTGAAAGGAGTCTAGCGGGAGACACAGATACGCAGTATTTT.

The chain recombines TRBV2 with TRBJ1-2; TRBD1 is a possible D gene (5 bases). Germline V CDR1 and CDR2: SNHLY, FYNNEI. Trimming stripped 7 bases from V and 7 bases from J, with 13 bases between. The CDR3 has 12 residues. CDR3 sequence (DNA): TGTGCCAGCAATCCCGCGGGGGGTGGCTACACCTTC. Translation: CASNPAGGGYTF. The full variable domain, with the rest looked up from reference TRBV2 and TRBJ1-2, is EPEVTQTPSHQVTQMGQEVILRCVPISNHLYFYWYRQILGQKVEFLVSFYNNEISEKSEIFDDQFSVERPDGSNFTLKIRSTKLEDSAMYFCASNPAGGGYTFGSGTRLTVV.

The chain is built from TRBV4-2 and TRBJ2-1, with TRBD2 identical over 12 bases. Trimming at V came to 3 bases and at J to 10 bases, leaving 10 bases not matched to a gene. Germline lookup yields CDR1 LGHNA and CDR2 YNFKEQ. This CDR3 region has 16 residues. As DNA, the CDR3 is TGTGCCAGCAGCCAGCTCCTAGCGGGAGGGCCAGAGGAGCAGTTCTTC. This sequence encodes CASSQLLAGGPEEQFF.

The gene calls are TRBV19 and TRBJ1-2; the match to TRBD1 covers 7 bases. CDR1 and CDR2 from the germline V gene are LNHDA and SQIVND (reference sequence). The junction had 4 bases not matched to a gene; V was cut back by 1 base and J by 2 bases. The CDR3 runs to 15 residues. The CDR3 loop reads CASSIAGTVNYGYTF. For the CDR3, the DNA is TGTGCCAGTAGTATAGCGGGGACAGTCAACTATGGCTACACCTTC.